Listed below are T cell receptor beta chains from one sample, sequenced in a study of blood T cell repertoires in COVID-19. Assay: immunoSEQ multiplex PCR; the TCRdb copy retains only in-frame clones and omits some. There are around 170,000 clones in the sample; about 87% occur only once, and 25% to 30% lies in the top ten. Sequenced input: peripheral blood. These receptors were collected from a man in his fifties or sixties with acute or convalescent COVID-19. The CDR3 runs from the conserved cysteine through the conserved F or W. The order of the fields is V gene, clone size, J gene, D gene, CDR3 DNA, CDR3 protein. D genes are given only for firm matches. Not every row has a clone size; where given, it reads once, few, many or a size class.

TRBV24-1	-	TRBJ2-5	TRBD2	TGTGCCACCAGTGATTTGACTAGCGCTGAAGAGACCCAGTACTTC	CATSDLTSAEETQYF
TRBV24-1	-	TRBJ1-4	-	TGTGCCACCAGTGTAGGGGCAGGTTATAATGAAAAACTGTTTTTT	CATSVGAGYNEKLFF
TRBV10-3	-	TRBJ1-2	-	TGTGCCATCAGTGAGGTGTCAGATTATGGCTACACCTTC	CAISEVSDYGYTF
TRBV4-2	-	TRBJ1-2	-	TGTGCCAGCAGCCAAGATGAACCGGCAGGGTCGTATGGCTACACCTTC	CASSQDEPAGSYGYTF
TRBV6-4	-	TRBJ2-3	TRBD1	TGTGCCAGCAGTTGGACAGGGTCCGGCACAGATACGCAGTATTTT	CASSWTGSGTDTQYF
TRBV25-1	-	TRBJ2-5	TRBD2	TGTGCCAGCAGTGACCGCTTGGGACTAGCGGGGTATCAAGAGACCCAGTACTTC	CASSDRLGLAGYQETQYF
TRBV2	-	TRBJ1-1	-	TGTGCCAGCAGTGAGGAGACGGGGGGCACTGAAGCTTTCTTT	CASSEETGGTEAFF
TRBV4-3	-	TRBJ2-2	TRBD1	TGCGCCAGCAGCCCTTCTGGCAGGGGGCTCAGCGGGGAGCTGTTTTTT	CASSPSGRGLSGELFF
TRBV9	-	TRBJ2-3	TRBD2	TGTGCCAGCAGCCCACTAGCGGGGGTGCTCGATACGCAGTATTTT	CASSPLAGVLDTQYF
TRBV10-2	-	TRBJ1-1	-	TGCGCCAGCCTCCAGGGAAGCACTGAAGCTTTCTTT	CASLQGSTEAFF
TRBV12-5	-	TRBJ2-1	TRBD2	TGTGCTAGTGGTTTGAAGGCGGGAGGATTTGAGCAGTTCTTC	CASGLKAGGFEQFF
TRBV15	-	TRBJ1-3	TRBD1	TGTGCCACCAGCATTGGGACAGGGGGCACCATATATTTT	CATSIGTGGTIYF
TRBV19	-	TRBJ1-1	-	TGTGCCAGTAGTCTCAGGACAGAGAACACTGAAGCTTTCTTT	CASSLRTENTEAFF
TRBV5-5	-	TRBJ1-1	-	TGTGCCAGCAGCTTAATACGAGGCACTGAAGCTTTCTTT	CASSLIRGTEAFF
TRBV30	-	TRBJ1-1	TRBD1	TGTGCCTGGAGTTTCTTCAGGGGGGAGAACACTGAAGCTTTCTTT	CAWSFFRGENTEAFF
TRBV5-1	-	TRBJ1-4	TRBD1	TGCGCCAGCAGCCCGGGACAGGGGGGCACTGAAAAACTGTTTTTT	CASSPGQGGTEKLFF
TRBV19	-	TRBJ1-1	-	TGTGCCGTGGGGCCTGAAGCTTTCTTT	CAVGPEAFF
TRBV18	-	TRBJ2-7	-	TGTGCCAGCTCCCTCGAGGTGTACGAGCAGTACTTC	CASSLEVYEQYF
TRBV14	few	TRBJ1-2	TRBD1	TGTGCCAGCAGCCCGGACAGGGTTCGCTACACCTTC	CASSPDRVRYTF
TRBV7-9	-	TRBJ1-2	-	TGTGCCAGCAGCCCGAGGCTAGAAAATGGCTACACCTTC	CASSPRLENGYTF
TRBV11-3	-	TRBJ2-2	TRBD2	TGTGCCAGCTCCCTCGGGGGGTACACCGGGGAGCTGTTTTTT	CASSLGGYTGELFF
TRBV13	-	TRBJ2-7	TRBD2	TGTGCCAGCAGCTTGGGGCTAGCGGGAGGTTACGAGCAGTACTTC	CASSLGLAGGYEQYF
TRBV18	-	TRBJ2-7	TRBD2	TGTGCCAGCTCACTGATAGCGGGAGCGGCCGAGCAGTACTTC	CASSLIAGAAEQYF